This T cell receptor (beta chain) was documented in a study of shared T cell receptors in the human thymus. This clone appeared once. V lost 6 bases and J 4 bases, leaving 12 bases between the germline ends. The CDR3 is made up of 13 amino acids. The germline V gene encodes CDR1 MGHDK and CDR2 SYGVNS. Profiling relied on immunoSEQ multiplex PCR, and the TCRdb table lists in-frame clones only, not all of them. The sample records 600,000 or so clones, around 87% being singletons. The same data also went into a second study, on human thymus T cells. That work adds: Corrective heart surgery yielded the resections from which the thymus tissue came. Thymic and blood repertoires appeared to display a bias in their usage of V and J genes. Related work showed strongly overlapping thymic repertoires across unrelated individuals.

J is TRBJ2-5 and V is TRBV25-1; TRBD1 might be the D (5 bases). This TCR derives from a boy in the first two years of life with a congenital heart defect. The sequenced sample consisted of thymocytes. CDR3 bases: TGTGCCAGCAGGGACAAACCCCGAGAGACCCAGTACTTC. It is translated as CASRDKPRETQYF.